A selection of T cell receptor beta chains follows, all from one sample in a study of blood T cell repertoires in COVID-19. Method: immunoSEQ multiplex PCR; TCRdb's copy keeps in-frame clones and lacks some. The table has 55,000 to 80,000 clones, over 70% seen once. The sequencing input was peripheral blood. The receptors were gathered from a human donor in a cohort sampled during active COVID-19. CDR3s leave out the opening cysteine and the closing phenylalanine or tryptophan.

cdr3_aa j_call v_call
ASSRIGGSGETQY TRBJ2-5 TRBV5-1
ASTVGAYTEAF TRBJ1-1 TRBV19
ASRWDSYGYT TRBJ1-2 TRBV6-6
ASGGGHTYEQY TRBJ2-7 TRBV5-1
ASSLRQGPSSGNTIY TRBJ1-3 TRBV7-9
ASSVVGGGPGMVSEQF TRBJ2-1 TRBV9
ASSTPGGVTEAF TRBJ1-1 TRBV19
ASSGRSTWGPSTDTQY TRBJ2-3 TRBV2
ASSLAGGKPSSYNEQF TRBJ2-1 TRBV5-1
ASSQVGAEPY TRBJ2-7 TRBV3-1/TRBV3-2
ASSIVAGGINEQF TRBJ2-1 TRBV19
ASRTPKQANYGYT TRBJ1-2 TRBV6-5
ASSYFGLAATGELF TRBJ2-2 TRBV6-2/TRBV6-3
ASSAPRQINYGYT TRBJ1-2 TRBV19
ASSSRTGTSSYEQY TRBJ2-7 TRBV6-6
ASSLEREGVTQY TRBJ2-5 TRBV6-2/TRBV6-3
ASSPFQGQGYNEQF TRBJ2-1 TRBV18
ASSEDHRGMNTEAF TRBJ1-1 TRBV2
ASSPYPSSYNEQF TRBJ2-1 TRBV19
ASSPGTGGFQPQH TRBJ1-5 TRBV18
ASSWDRSTDTQY TRBJ2-3 TRBV7-9
ASSGEAGETQY TRBJ2-5 TRBV2